This T cell receptor beta chain appears in the sequencing data of a study of vaccination and CD4 T cells after COVID-19. Study context: Convalescent patients gave post-COVID blood a median about 100 days post-diagnosis, range 35 to 161. Study-wide points: Looking at convalescent patients, 304 of their 307 vaccine-specific clones were spike mono-reactive.

The CDR3 consists of 14 residues. Germline values: CDR1 SGHTA, CDR2 FQGTGA. V was trimmed by 5 bases and J by 0 bases, leaving 5 bases between them. This clonotype was recorded a few times. The antigen is unknown. Specified treatment: roughly 10-day PBMC culture with coronavirus spike peptide pools or control peptides (ViraFEST assay). During the years 2011-2018, before the COVID-19 pandemic, the unexposed donor's CD4+ T cells were collected. T cells were expanded with peptide pools, and expanded clonotypes were identified by TCR sequencing. The authors cultured about 2 million PBMCs per well with about 10 IU/ml IL-2 and about 10 ug/ml peptide pools. Cultured CD4+ T cell DNA was sequenced using the Oncomine TCR Beta short-read assay. TCRdb recomputed calls from the PCR reads with MiXCR, one row per CDR3 protein. Seen here are a few thousand distinct CDR3 sequences, 35% to 40% observed once, and the top ten hold about 43%.

Sample: CD4+ T cells from blood, cultured in vitro. The chain is built from TRBV7-3 and TRBJ2-6; no reliable D call. The TCR sequence derives from a human donor in good health. The CDR3 loop reads CASSPNSGANVLTF. Here the CDR3 DNA reads TGTGCCAGCAGCCCAAACTCTGGGGCCAACGTCCTGACTTTC.